The 12 T cell receptor beta chains listed next were all sequenced from one sample in a study of T-cell memory formation after mild COVID-19. TCRdb re-analysed the 5' RACE reads in MiXCR, keeping a single row per CDR3 protein. Counted here are under 600,000 distinct CDR3 sequences, about a fifth occurring once; the ten biggest clones make up under 8.5%. Sequencing was performed on PBMCs or a T cell subset sorted from them (not recorded which). The receptors were sampled from an adult woman who had mild COVID-19 (a few samples of this study predate the infection). Cell type and time point are not known.

The chain combines TRBV24-1 with TRBJ2-5; 8 nucleotides line up with TRBD1. Germline CDR1 and CDR2: KGHDR and SFDVKD. The CDR3 extends over 14 amino acids. Unmatched junction bases numbered 3, after V lost 2 bases and J lost 5 bases. The CDR3 DNA sequence: TGTGCCACCAGTGATTCGGACAGGGTGGAGACCCAGTACTTC. This translates into CATSDSDRVETQYF.

This CDR3 is CSVGQGSETQYF. The CDR3 nucleotides are TGCAGCGTTGGGCAGGGCTCAGAGACCCAGTACTTC. The V gene is TRBV29-1, the J gene TRBJ2-5; D may be TRBD1 (5 bases). Trimming shortened V by 4 bases and J by 4 bases, and 10 bases separated the two germline ends. Germline values: CDR1 SQVTM, CDR2 ANQGSEA. CDR3 length: 12 amino acids.

The chain recombines TRBV24-1 with TRBJ2-6, with 11 positions matching TRBD1. Trimming removed 2 bases from V and 1 base from J; junction bases left unmatched: 3. The length of the CDR3 is 18 residues. From germline, CDR1 is KGHDR and CDR2 SFDVKD. The CDR3 here is CATSDSGTGGSGANVLTF. The CDR3 DNA reads as TGTGCCACCAGTGATTCCGGGACAGGGGGATCTGGGGCCAACGTCCTGACTTTC.

There are a few counts of this clonotype. The rearrangement links TRBV5-5 to TRBJ2-7; the D gene is possibly TRBD2 (5 bases). The CDR3 consists of 14 residues. V was shortened by 4 bases and J by 2 bases, with 13 bases between the two germline ends. Germline V gene data show CDR1 as SGHKS and CDR2 as YYEKEE (reference sequence). CDR3 nucleotides: TGTGCCAGCAGCGCCCTAGCTGGCCCCTACGAGCAGTACTTC. It specifies CASSALAGPYEQYF.

The table lists this clonotype with a few counts. The chain joins TRBV7-6 to TRBJ2-7; 8 bases are shared with TRBD1. Per germline, CDR1 SGHVS and CDR2 FNYEAQ. The CDR3 has 15 residues. V gave up 1 base and J gave up 0 bases; unmatched junction bases: 2. CDR3 in DNA: TGTGCCAGCAGCTTAGGGGGACAGGCCTCCTACGAGCAGTACTTC. Protein: CASSLGGQASYEQYF.

The rearrangement links TRBV9 to TRBJ2-1, with 13 bases matching TRBD2. Germline V CDR1 and CDR2: SGDLS, YYNGEE. Losses at the gene ends were 3 bases for V and 7 bases for J; bases not matched to a gene: 7. This CDR3 contains 16 residues. The CDR3 DNA reads TGTGCCAGCAGCGGCGGGACTAGCGGGATTTGGAATGAGCAGTTCTTC. Encoded protein: CASSGGTSGIWNEQFF. Complete variable domain (other parts from reference TRBV9 and TRBJ2-1): DSGVTQTPKHLITATGQRVTLRCSPRSGDLSVYWYQQSLDQGLQFLIQYYNGEERAKGNILERFSAQQFPDLHSELNLSSLELGDSALYFCASSGGTSGIWNEQFFGPGTRLTVL.

The chain combines TRBV20-1 with TRBJ2-7; 8 bases fit TRBD2. J was trimmed by 6 bases and V by 3 bases; bases with no gene match: 13. CDR1 is DFQATT, CDR2 SNEGSKA, per germline (reference sequence). The CDR3 consists of 15 residues. The CDR3 DNA reads as TGCAGTGCTAGGAAGCCGGGACTAGAAGCTTCCGAGCAGTACTTC. This encodes CSARKPGLEASEQYF.

This clonotype has only a few counts. The V gene is TRBV5-1, the J gene TRBJ2-1; TRBD2 aligns across 9 bases. V trimming: 2 bases; J trimming: 4 bases; junction bases outside the gene matches: 4. This CDR3 has 15 residues. Germline V gene data show CDR1 as SGHRS and CDR2 as YFSETQ. Written as DNA, the CDR3 is TGCGCCAGCAGCTTCCCTAGCGGGGAGTACAATGAGCAGTTCTTC. This encodes CASSFPSGEYNEQFF.

The V gene is TRBV12-3 or TRBV12-4, the J gene TRBJ1-5, with D unresolved. This CDR3 has 12 amino acids. Trimming shortened V by 5 bases and J by 7 bases, and 9 bases separated the two germline ends. CDR3 region: CASSETWQPQHF. Here the CDR3 DNA reads TGTGCCAGCAGTGAGACATGGCAGCCCCAGCATTTT.

The sample holds a few counts of this clonotype. The chain combines TRBV11-3 with TRBJ1-1, with D tentatively TRBD1 (6 bases). V lost 6 bases and J lost 0, with 14 bases in between. This CDR3 is built from 15 residues. Germline assignment: CDR1 SGHNT and CDR2 YENEEA. The CDR3 bases are TGTGCCAGCAGTAAAGAAGGACAGTTGAACACTGAAGCTTTCTTT. It yields the protein CASSKEGQLNTEAFF.

The genes are TRBV20-1 and TRBJ2-3; D may correspond to TRBD1 or TRBD2 (5 bases each). CDR1 DFQATT and CDR2 SNEGSKA come from the germline V gene (reference sequence). This CDR3 comprises 15 residues. V lost 6 bases to trimming and J lost 0 bases, with 16 bases between them. The CDR3 DNA reads as TGCAGTGCCCTACACCGGGGCACTAGCACAGATACGCAGTATTTT. Protein: CSALHRGTSTDTQYF.

The J gene is TRBJ2-5, the V gene TRBV5-1; D call uncertain. CDR1 SGHRS and CDR2 YFSETQ come from the germline V gene. V was pared by 3 bases and J by 3 bases, with 9 bases between. This CDR3 is 13 amino acids long. Written as DNA, the CDR3 is TGCGCCAGCAGCTACCAGTTGGAAGAGACCCAGTACTTC. As protein: CASSYQLEETQYF.